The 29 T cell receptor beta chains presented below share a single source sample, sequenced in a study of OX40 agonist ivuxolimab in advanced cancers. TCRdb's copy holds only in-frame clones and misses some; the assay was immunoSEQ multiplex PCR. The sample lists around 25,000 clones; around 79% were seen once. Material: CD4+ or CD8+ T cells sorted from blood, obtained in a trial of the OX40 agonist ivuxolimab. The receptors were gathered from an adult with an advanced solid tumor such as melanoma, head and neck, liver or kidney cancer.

The CDR3, as DNA: TGTGCCAGCAGCCATACACCCTGGCCCAGGGGGTCAAAGGGGGAGCTGTTTTTT. Translation gives CASSHTPWPRGSKGELFF. V and J are TRBV11-3 and TRBJ2-2; TRBD1 aligns across 7 bases. This CDR3 contains 18 residues. The junction had 20 bases not matched to a gene; V was cut back by 5 bases and J by 8 bases. Germline loops: CDR1 SGHNT, CDR2 YENEEA.

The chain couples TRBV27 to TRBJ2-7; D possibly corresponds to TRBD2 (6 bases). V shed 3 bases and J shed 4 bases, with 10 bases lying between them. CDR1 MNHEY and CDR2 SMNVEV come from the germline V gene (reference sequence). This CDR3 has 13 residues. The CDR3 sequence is CASSFSTRYEQYF. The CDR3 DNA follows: TGTGCCAGCAGTTTCTCGACTAGATACGAGCAGTACTTC.

Written as DNA, the CDR3 is TGCGCCAGCAGCACTGAAAGCTCCTACGAGCAGTACTTC. Translating it yields CASSTESSYEQYF. This chain connects TRBV5-1 to TRBJ2-7; no clear D. Trimming removed 4 bases at V and 0 bases at J, with 8 bases between. The germline V gene has CDR1 SGHRS and CDR2 YFSETQ. CDR3 length equals 13 residues.

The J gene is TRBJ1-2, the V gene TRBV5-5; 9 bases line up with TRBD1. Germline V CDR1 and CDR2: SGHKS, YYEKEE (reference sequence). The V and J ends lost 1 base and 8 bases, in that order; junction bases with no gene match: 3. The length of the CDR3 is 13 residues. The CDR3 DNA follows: TGTGCCAGCAGCTTGCTACAGGGGGCCGGCTACACCTTC. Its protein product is CASSLLQGAGYTF.

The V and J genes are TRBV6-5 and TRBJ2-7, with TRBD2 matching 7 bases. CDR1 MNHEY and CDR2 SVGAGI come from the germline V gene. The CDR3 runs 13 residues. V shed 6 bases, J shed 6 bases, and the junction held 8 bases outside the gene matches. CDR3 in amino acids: CASRREWRGEQYF. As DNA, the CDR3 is TGTGCCAGCAGGCGGGAGTGGCGGGGCGAGCAGTACTTC.

CDR3 nucleotides: TGTGCCAGCAGCCATTCGCCGCTCGTGGGGGAGCAGTACTTC. Translated: CASSHSPLVGEQYF. This sequence joins TRBV4-2 and TRBJ2-7, with D unresolved. Germline loops: CDR1 LGHNA, CDR2 YNFKEQ. The V end was cut by 3 bases, the J end by 7 bases, with 16 bases between. This CDR3 has 14 residues.

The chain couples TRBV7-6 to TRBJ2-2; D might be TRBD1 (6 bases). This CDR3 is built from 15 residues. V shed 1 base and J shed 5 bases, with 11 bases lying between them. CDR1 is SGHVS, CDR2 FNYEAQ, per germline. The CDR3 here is CASSLERGSTGELFF. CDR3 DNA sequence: TGTGCCAGCAGCTTAGAAAGGGGGTCGACCGGGGAGCTGTTTTTT. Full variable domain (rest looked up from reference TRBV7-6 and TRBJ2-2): GAGVSQSPRYKVTKRGQDVALRCDPISGHVSLYWYRQALGQGPEFLTYFNYEAQQDKSGLPNDRFSAERPEGSISTLTIQRTEQRDSAMYRCASSLERGSTGELFFGEGSRLTVL.

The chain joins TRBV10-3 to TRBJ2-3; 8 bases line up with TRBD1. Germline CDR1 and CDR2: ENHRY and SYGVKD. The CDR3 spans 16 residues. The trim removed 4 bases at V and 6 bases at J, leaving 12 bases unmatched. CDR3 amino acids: CAISVSLGQGGDTQYF. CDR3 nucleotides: TGTGCCATCAGTGTCTCCCTCGGACAGGGTGGTGATACGCAGTATTTT.

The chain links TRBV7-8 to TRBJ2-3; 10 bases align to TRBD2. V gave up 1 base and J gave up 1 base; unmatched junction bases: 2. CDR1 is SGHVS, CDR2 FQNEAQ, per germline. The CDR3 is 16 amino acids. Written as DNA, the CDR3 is TGTGCCAGCAGCTTAGGGCTAGCGGGAGGCACAGATACGCAGTATTTT. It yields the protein CASSLGLAGGTDTQYF.

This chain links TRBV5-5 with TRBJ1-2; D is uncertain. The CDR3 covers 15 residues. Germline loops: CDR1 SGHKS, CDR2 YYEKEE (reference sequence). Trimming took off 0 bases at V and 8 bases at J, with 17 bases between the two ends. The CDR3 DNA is TGTGCCAGCAGCTTGGGACCGGAGGTGGGAGGGGGCTACACCTTC. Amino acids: CASSLGPEVGGGYTF.

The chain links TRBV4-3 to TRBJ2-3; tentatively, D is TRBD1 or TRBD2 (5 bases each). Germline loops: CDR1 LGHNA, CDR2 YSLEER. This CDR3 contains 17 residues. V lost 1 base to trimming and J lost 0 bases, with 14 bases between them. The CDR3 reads CASSQGSEWGSTDTQYF. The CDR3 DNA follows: TGCGCCAGCAGCCAAGGTTCAGAATGGGGGAGCACAGATACGCAGTATTTT.

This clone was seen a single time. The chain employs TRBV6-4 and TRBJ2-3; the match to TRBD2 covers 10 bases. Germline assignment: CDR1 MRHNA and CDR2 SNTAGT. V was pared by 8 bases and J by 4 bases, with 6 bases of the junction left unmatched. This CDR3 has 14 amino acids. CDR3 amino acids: CASGTSGAADTQYF. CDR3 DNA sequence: TGTGCCAGCGGAACTAGCGGGGCCGCAGATACGCAGTATTTT.

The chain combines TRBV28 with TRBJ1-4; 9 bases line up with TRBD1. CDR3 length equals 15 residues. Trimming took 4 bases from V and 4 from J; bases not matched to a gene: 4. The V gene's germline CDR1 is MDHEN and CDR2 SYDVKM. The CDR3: CASSYRQGDNEKLFF. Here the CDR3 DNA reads TGTGCCAGCAGTTATCGACAGGGGGATAATGAAAAACTGTTTTTT.

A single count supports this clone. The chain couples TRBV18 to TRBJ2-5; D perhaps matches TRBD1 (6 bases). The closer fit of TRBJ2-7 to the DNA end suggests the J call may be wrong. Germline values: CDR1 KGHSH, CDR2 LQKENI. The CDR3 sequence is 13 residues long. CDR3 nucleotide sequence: TGTGCCAGCTCACCACCGGGGGCTTACGAGCAGTACTTC. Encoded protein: CASSPPGAYEQYF.

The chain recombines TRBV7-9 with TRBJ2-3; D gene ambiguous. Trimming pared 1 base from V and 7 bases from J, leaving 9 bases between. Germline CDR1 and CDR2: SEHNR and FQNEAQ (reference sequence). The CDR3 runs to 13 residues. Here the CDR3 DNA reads TGTGCCAGCAGCTTAGTGCAGCAGAATACGCAGTATTTT. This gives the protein CASSLVQQNTQYF.

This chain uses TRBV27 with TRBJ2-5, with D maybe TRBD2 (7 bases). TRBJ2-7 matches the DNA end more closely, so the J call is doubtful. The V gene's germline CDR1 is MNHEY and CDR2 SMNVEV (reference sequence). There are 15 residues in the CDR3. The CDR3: CASSPRRGADYEQYF. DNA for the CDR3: TGTGCCAGCAGCCCGCGTCGGGGGGCCGATTACGAGCAGTACTTC.

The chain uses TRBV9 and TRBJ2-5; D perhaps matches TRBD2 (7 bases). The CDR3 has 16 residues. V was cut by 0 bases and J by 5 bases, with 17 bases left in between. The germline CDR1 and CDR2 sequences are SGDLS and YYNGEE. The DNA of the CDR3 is TGTGCCAGCAGCGTAGCTGGGGGGGGCTTAATCGAGACCCAGTACTTC. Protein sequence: CASSVAGGGLIETQYF. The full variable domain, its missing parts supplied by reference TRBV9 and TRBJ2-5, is DSGVTQTPKHLITATGQRVTLRCSPRSGDLSVYWYQQSLDQGLQFLIQYYNGEERAKGNILERFSAQQFPDLHSELNLSSLELGDSALYFCASSVAGGGLIETQYFGPGTRLLVL.

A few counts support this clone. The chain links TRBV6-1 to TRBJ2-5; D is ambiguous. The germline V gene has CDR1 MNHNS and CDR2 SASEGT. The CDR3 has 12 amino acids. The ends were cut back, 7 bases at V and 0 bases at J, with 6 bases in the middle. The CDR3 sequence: CASMRNQETQYF. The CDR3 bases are TGTGCCAGCATGAGGAACCAAGAGACCCAGTACTTC.

The CDR3 DNA reads as TGTGCCAGCAGCTTAGCGGGGACAGCGAACACCGGGGAGCTGTTTTTT. The encoded protein is CASSLAGTANTGELFF. The V and J genes are TRBV11-3 and TRBJ2-2; the match to TRBD1 covers 7 bases. Germline trimming cut 1 base from V and 0 bases from J; bases unmatched to any gene: 2. CDR3 length: 16 amino acids. Germline V gene data show CDR1 as SGHNT and CDR2 as YENEEA.

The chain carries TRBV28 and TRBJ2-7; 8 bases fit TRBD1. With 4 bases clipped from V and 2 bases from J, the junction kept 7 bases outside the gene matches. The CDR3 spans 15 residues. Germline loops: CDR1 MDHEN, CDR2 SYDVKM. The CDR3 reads CASSSDRGFTYEQYF. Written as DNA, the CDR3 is TGTGCCAGCAGTTCAGACAGGGGTTTTACCTACGAGCAGTACTTC.

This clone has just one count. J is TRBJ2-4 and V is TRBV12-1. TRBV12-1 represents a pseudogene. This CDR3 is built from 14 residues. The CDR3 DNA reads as TGTGCCAGCACCCCGGGCCTAGCCAAAAACATTCAGTACTTC. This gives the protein CASTPGLAKNIQYF.

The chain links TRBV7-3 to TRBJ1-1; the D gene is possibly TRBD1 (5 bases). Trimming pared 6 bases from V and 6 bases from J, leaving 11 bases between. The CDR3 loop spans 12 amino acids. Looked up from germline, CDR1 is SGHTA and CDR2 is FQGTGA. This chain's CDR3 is CASRKGDAEAFF. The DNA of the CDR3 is TGTGCCAGCAGAAAAGGGGACGCTGAAGCTTTCTTT. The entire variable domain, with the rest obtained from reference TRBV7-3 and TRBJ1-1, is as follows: GAGVSQTPSNKVTEKGKYVELRCDPISGHTALYWYRQSLGQGPEFLIYFQGTGAADDSGLPNDRFFAVRPEGSVSTLKIQRTERGDSAVYLCASRKGDAEAFFGQGTRLTVV.

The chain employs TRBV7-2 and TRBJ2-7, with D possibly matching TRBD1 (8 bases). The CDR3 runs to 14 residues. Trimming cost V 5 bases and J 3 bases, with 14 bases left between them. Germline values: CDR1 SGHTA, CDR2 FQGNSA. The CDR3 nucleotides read TGTGCCAGCAGCCTTACAGGGGGGGTCTACGAGCAGTACTTC. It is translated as CASSLTGGVYEQYF.

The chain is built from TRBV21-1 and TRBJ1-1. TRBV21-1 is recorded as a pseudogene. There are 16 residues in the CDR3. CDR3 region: CASSSKVATQSTEAFF. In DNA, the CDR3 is TGTGCCAGCAGTTCTAAGGTAGCTACACAATCCACTGAAGCTTTCTTT.

The CDR3 bases are TGTGCCAGCAGCCGGAGCAATCAGCCCCAGCATTTT. This gives the protein CASSRSNQPQHF. This chain uses TRBV4-2 with TRBJ1-5; D ambiguous. This CDR3 contains 12 residues. The V end was cut by 4 bases, the J end by 1 base, with 2 bases between. Per the germline V gene, CDR1 is LGHNA and CDR2 is YNFKEQ.

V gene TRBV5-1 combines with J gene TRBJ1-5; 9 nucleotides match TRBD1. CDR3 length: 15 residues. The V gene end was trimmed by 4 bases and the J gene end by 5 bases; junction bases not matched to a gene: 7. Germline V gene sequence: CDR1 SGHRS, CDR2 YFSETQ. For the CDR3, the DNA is TGCGCCAGCAGCAGGACAGGGGATGTGGATCAGCCCCAGCATTTT. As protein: CASSRTGDVDQPQHF.

CDR3 region: CASSPPGPEGEKLFF. In DNA form, the CDR3 reads TGTGCCAGCAGCCCACCGGGCCCAGAGGGGGAAAAACTGTTTTTT. The rearrangement links TRBV7-9 to TRBJ1-4; TRBD1 is a possible D gene (5 bases). The germline V gene has CDR1 SEHNR and CDR2 FQNEAQ (reference sequence). The V gene lost 5 bases and the J gene lost 8 bases, with 18 bases spanning the gap. This CDR3 is built from 15 residues.

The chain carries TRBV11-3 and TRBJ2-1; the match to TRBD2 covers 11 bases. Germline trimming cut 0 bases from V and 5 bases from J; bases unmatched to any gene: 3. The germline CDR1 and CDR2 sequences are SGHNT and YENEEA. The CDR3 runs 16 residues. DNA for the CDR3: TGTGCCAGCAGCTTAGAAGCTAGCGGGAGGCACAATGAGCAGTTCTTC. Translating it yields CASSLEASGRHNEQFF.

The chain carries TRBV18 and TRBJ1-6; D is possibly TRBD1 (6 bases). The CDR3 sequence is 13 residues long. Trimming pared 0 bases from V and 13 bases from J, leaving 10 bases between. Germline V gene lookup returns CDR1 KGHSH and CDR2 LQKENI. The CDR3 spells CASSPPGGDPLHF. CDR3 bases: TGTGCCAGCTCACCACCAGGGGGGGATCCCCTCCACTTT.